Below are 24 T cell receptor beta chains sequenced from a single sample in a study of blood T cell repertoires in COVID-19. The data were produced by immunoSEQ multiplex PCR, yet TCRdb's version contains in-frame clones alone and is incomplete. Of about 140,000 clones listed, approximately 80% are singletons. Sequenced input: peripheral blood. All receptors derive from a woman of 80 years or more in a cohort sampled during active or convalescent COVID-19.

DNA for the CDR3: TGTGCCAGCAGTGGAGGTGGCACCGGGGAGCTGTTTTTT. Its translation: CASSGGGTGELFF. V gene TRBV2 combines with J gene TRBJ2-2; no clear D. Between the trimmed V and J ends, which lost 4 bases and 4 bases, there was a span of 7 bases. The germline CDR1 and CDR2 sequences are SNHLY and FYNNEI. The length of the CDR3 is 13 residues.

V usage is TRBV6-6 and J usage is TRBJ2-5; D might be TRBD1 (6 bases). The V end lost 6 bases, the J end lost 5 bases, and 13 bases lay between the germline ends. Germline CDR1 is MNHNY and CDR2 is SVGAGI (reference sequence). This CDR3 contains 13 residues. CDR3 protein: CASRSSRGETQYF. CDR3 sequence (DNA): TGTGCCAGCAGATCTTCGAGGGGGGAGACCCAGTACTTC.

The gene calls are TRBV12-3 or TRBV12-4 and TRBJ1-2; perhaps TRBD1 as D (6 bases). V was pared by 5 bases and J by 8 bases, with 12 bases between. The CDR3 is made up of 12 amino acids. As DNA, the CDR3 is TGTGCCAGCAGTCGGACAGTCGGGGGCTACACCTTC. It translates to CASSRTVGGYTF.

This chain connects TRBV6-2 or TRBV6-3 to TRBJ2-1; 8 bases map to TRBD2. The V segment lost 5 bases and the J segment 6 bases; nucleotides outside the gene matches: 9. The germline CDR1 and CDR2 sequences are MNHEY and SVGEGT. The CDR3 has 15 amino acids. The CDR3 is CASSPGTSGLNEQFF. The CDR3 DNA is TGTGCCAGCAGTCCCGGAACTAGCGGTCTCAATGAGCAGTTCTTC.

This sequence joins TRBV6-5 and TRBJ1-3; D remains ambiguous. The CDR3 runs 15 residues. CDR1 is MNHEY and CDR2 is SVGAGI in the germline V gene. Deletions cut 0 bases from V and 2 bases from J, with 8 bases between. In DNA, the CDR3 is TGTGCCAGCAGTTACTCAACGGGTACTGGAAACACCATATATTTT. Its translation is CASSYSTGTGNTIYF.

The chain links TRBV6-1 to TRBJ2-5; D possibly corresponds to TRBD2 (5 bases). The CDR3 is made up of 13 amino acids. CDR1 MNHNS and CDR2 SASEGT come from the germline V gene. The V end lost 1 base, the J end lost 8 bases, and 11 bases lay between the germline ends. The CDR3 coding sequence is TGTGCCAGCAGTGAAGGCGGGTCCCGAACCCAGTACTTC. As protein: CASSEGGSRTQYF.

The chain couples TRBV7-8 to TRBJ1-1; maybe TRBD1 (5 bases). V lost 1 base to trimming and J lost 4 bases, with 13 bases between them. Per the germline V gene, CDR1 is SGHVS and CDR2 is FQNEAQ. The CDR3 covers 15 residues. The DNA for the CDR3 is TGTGCCAGCAGCTTAGATTCGGGGGTTGTCACTGAAGCTTTCTTT. Translation: CASSLDSGVVTEAFF. The full variable domain, rest sourced from reference TRBV7-8 and TRBJ1-1, is GAGVSQSPRYKVAKRGQDVALRCDPISGHVSLFWYQQALGQGPEFLTYFQNEAQLDKSGLPSDRFFAERPEGSVSTLKIQRTQQEDSAVYLCASSLDSGVVTEAFFGQGTRLTVV.

The V gene is TRBV9, the J gene TRBJ1-3; weak D call: TRBD1 (5 bases). The CDR3 totals 15 residues. Between the trimmed V and J ends, which lost 2 bases and 1 base, there was a span of 10 bases. Germline V gene sequence: CDR1 SGDLS, CDR2 YYNGEE. The CDR3 DNA reads as TGTGCCAGCAGCGTGAGTTCAGGGTCTGGAAACACCATATATTTT. Its protein product is CASSVSSGSGNTIYF.

The genes are TRBV2 and TRBJ2-6; 8 bases are a match to TRBD1. Germline V CDR1 and CDR2: SNHLY, FYNNEI. The CDR3 covers 16 residues. V trimming: 9 bases; J trimming: 0 bases; junction bases outside the gene matches: 7. The CDR3 reads CASATGVNSGANVLTF. CDR3 bases: TGTGCCAGTGCGACAGGGGTCAACTCTGGGGCCAACGTCCTGACTTTC.

The rearrangement links TRBV10-3 to TRBJ2-2, with TRBD2 matching over 9 bases. CDR3 length: 17 amino acids. In germline, CDR1 is ENHRY, CDR2 SYGVKD. The V gene end was trimmed by 1 base and the J gene end by 5 bases; junction bases not matched to a gene: 8. CDR3 coding DNA: TGTGCCATCAGTGAGTTGGTAGCGGGGGCCGGGACCGGGGAGCTGTTTTTT. It yields the protein CAISELVAGAGTGELFF.

V is TRBV28 and J is TRBJ1-2; 7 bases align to TRBD1. The length of the CDR3 is 14 residues. With V trimmed by 10 bases and J by 8 bases, 16 bases remained unmatched. The V gene's germline CDR1 is MDHEN and CDR2 SYDVKM. The CDR3 coding sequence is TGTGCCACCCCACTTTACAGGGGAGGTCGGGGCTACACCTTC. Protein sequence: CATPLYRGGRGYTF.

The chain combines TRBV19 with TRBJ2-5; 8 bases match TRBD1. The CDR3 runs to 16 residues. With 4 bases clipped from V and 5 bases from J, the junction kept 12 bases outside the gene matches. Germline CDR1 LNHDA, CDR2 SQIVND (reference sequence). CDR3 residues: CASSTGQGPLAETQYF. In DNA, the CDR3 is TGTGCCAGTAGTACCGGACAGGGACCACTCGCGGAGACCCAGTACTTC.

The sample holds many counts of this clone. The V gene is TRBV3-1 (or the pseudogene TRBV3-2), the J gene TRBJ2-2; D might be TRBD1 (5 bases). Germline V gene data show CDR1 as LGHDT and CDR2 as YNNKEL (reference sequence). CDR3 length: 14 residues. V was clipped by 1 base and J by 7 bases, with 10 bases between them. As DNA, the CDR3 is TGTGCCAGCAGCCAAGCAGGGTCGGACGGGGAGCTGTTTTTT. It translates to CASSQAGSDGELFF.

The chain couples TRBV5-1 to TRBJ1-2; no clear D. The CDR3 contains 15 residues. Germline values: CDR1 SGHRS, CDR2 YFSETQ. The V and J ends lost 4 bases and 0 bases respectively, with 13 bases between them. The CDR3 bases are TGCGCCAGCAGCGAACTCGGCAGGACTAACTATGGCTACACCTTC. Translating it yields CASSELGRTNYGYTF.

The V gene is TRBV4-3, the J gene TRBJ1-2, with 8 bases matching TRBD1. Per the germline V gene, CDR1 is LGHNA and CDR2 is YSLEER. J was trimmed by 0 bases and V by 0 bases; bases with no gene match: 15. The CDR3 contains 20 residues. Written as DNA, the CDR3 is TGCGCCAGCAGCCAAGATGGCCGACAGGGGAGTTATCTAGCTAACTATGGCTACACCTTC. It codes for CASSQDGRQGSYLANYGYTF.

The rearrangement links TRBV19 to TRBJ1-6; perhaps TRBD1 as D (5 bases). CDR3 length: 16 residues. The germline V and J ends were trimmed by 3 bases and 0 bases, with 9 bases remaining between them. Per germline, CDR1 LNHDA and CDR2 SQIVND (reference sequence). Written as DNA, the CDR3 is TGTGCCAGTAGTATGTACAGGAGCTCCTATAATTCACCCCTCCACTTT. It codes for CASSMYRSSYNSPLHF.

The V gene is TRBV29-1, the J gene TRBJ1-2, with D possibly matching TRBD1 (5 bases). Germline V gene data show CDR1 as SQVTM and CDR2 as ANQGSEA. This CDR3 contains 13 residues. The ends were cut back, 0 bases at V and 6 bases at J, with 11 bases in the middle. CDR3 DNA sequence: TGCAGCGTTGAAGAGGCAGGGTTCAATGGCTACACCTTC. Its translation is CSVEEAGFNGYTF.

The chain combines TRBV2 with TRBJ1-1; D is possibly TRBD1 (5 bases). V lost 7 bases to trimming and J lost 4 bases, with 13 bases between them. The germline CDR1 and CDR2 sequences are SNHLY and FYNNEI. The CDR3 is 13 amino acids. For the CDR3, the DNA is TGTGCCAGCAACACCCAGGGTGGCACTGAAGCTTTCTTT. Protein sequence: CASNTQGGTEAFF.

This chain connects TRBV12-3 or TRBV12-4 to TRBJ1-2, with TRBD1 as a possible D gene (6 bases). This CDR3 spans 13 amino acids. V lost 1 base and J lost 7, with 10 bases in between. The CDR3 region is CASSLDWGPGYTF. CDR3 coding DNA: TGTGCCAGCAGTTTAGATTGGGGGCCTGGCTACACCTTC.

CDR3 sequence reads: CASSQRHVDTQYF. For the CDR3, the DNA is TGTGCCAGCAGCCAGAGACACGTCGATACGCAGTATTTT. The chain carries TRBV12-3 or TRBV12-4 and TRBJ2-3; D gene ambiguous. V was cut by 6 bases and J by 6 bases, with 13 bases left in between. The CDR3 has 13 amino acids.

This chain connects TRBV27 to TRBJ2-7; possible D gene TRBD2, 6 bases. V lost 5 bases and J lost 7, with 15 bases in between. The length of the CDR3 is 13 residues. Germline loops: CDR1 MNHEY, CDR2 SMNVEV (reference sequence). Here the CDR3 reads CASSPLGAGEQYV. The DNA of the CDR3 is TGTGCCAGCAGTCCTCTGGGAGCGGGTGAGCAGTACGTC.

The rearrangement links TRBV6-2 or TRBV6-3 to TRBJ1-1; D ambiguous. The CDR3 consists of 12 residues. With 2 bases removed from V and 8 bases from J, the gap between germline ends came to 9 bases. The germline V gene has CDR1 MNHEY and CDR2 SVGEGT. CDR3 in DNA: TGTGCCAGCAGTTACCCGGGAGCCGAAGCTTTCTTT. It translates to CASSYPGAEAFF.

The chain combines TRBV7-3 with TRBJ2-3, with a possible D match to TRBD1 (5 bases). V was cut by 3 bases and J by 4 bases, with 14 bases left in between. This CDR3 contains 15 residues. Germline V gene data show CDR1 as SGHTA and CDR2 as FQGTGA. The CDR3 DNA follows: TGTGCCAGCAGCTTCATGCAGGGTCAAGCAGATACGCAGTATTTT. This translates into CASSFMQGQADTQYF.

The rearrangement uses TRBV5-1 and TRBJ2-3; D perhaps matches TRBD1 (6 bases). V lost 9 bases and J 5 bases, leaving 7 bases between the germline ends. CDR1 is SGHRS, CDR2 YFSETQ, per germline. This CDR3 is 10 amino acids long. This CDR3 reads CAKTGDTQYF. The CDR3 nucleotides are TGCGCCAAGACAGGAGATACGCAGTATTTT.